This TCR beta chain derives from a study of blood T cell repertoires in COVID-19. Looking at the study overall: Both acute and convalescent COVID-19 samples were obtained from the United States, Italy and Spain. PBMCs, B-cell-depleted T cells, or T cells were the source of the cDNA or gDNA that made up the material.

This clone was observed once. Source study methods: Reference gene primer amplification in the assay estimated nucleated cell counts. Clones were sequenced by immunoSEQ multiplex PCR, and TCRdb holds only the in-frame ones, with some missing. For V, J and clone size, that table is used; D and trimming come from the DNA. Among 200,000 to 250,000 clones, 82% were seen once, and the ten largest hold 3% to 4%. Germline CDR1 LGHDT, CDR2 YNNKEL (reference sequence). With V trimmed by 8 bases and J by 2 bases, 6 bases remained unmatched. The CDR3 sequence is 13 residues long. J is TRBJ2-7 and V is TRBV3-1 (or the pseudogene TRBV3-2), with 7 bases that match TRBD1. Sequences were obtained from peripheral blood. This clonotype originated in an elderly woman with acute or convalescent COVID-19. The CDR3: CASGWDSPYEQYF. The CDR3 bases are TGTGCCAGCGGCTGGGACAGTCCCTACGAGCAGTACTTC.